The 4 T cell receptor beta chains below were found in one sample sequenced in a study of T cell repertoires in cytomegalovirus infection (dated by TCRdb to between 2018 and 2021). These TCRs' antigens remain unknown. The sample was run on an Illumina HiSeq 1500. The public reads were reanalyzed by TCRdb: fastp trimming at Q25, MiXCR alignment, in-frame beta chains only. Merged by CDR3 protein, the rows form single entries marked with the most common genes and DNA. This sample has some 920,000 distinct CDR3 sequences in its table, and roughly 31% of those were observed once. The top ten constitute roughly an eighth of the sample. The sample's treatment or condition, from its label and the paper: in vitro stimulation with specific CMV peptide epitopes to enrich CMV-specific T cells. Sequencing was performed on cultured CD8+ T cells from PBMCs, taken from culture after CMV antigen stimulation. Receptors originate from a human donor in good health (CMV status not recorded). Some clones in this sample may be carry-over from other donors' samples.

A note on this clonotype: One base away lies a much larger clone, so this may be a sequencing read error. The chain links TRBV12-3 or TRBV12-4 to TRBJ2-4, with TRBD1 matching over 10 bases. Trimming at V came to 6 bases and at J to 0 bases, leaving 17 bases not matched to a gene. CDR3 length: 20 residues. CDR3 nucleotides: TGTGCCAGCAGATCAACCCGGACAGGGGGTCCCGTTCTAGCCAAAAACATTCAGTACTTC. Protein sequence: CASRSTRTGGPVLAKNIQYF.

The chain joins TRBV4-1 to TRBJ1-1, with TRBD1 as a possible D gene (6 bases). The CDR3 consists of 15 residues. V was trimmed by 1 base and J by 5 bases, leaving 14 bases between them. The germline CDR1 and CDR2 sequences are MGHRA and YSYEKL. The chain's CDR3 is CASSQGGGGRTEAFF. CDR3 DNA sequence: TGCGCCAGCAGCCAAGGTGGAGGGGGGAGGACTGAAGCTTTCTTT.

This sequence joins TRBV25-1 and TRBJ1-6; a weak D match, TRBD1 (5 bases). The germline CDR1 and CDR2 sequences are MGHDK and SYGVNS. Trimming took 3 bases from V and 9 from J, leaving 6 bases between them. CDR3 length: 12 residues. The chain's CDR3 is CASSEGRSPLHF. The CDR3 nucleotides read TGTGCCAGCAGTGAGGGACGTTCACCCCTCCACTTT.

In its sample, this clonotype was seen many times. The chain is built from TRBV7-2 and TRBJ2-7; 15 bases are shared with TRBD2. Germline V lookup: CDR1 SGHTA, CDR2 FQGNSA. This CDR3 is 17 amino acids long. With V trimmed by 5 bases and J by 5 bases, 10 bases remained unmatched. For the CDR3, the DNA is TGTGCCAGCAGCGAAGTGGGACTAGCGGGGGGATATCACGAGCAGTACTTC. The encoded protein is CASSEVGLAGGYHEQYF.